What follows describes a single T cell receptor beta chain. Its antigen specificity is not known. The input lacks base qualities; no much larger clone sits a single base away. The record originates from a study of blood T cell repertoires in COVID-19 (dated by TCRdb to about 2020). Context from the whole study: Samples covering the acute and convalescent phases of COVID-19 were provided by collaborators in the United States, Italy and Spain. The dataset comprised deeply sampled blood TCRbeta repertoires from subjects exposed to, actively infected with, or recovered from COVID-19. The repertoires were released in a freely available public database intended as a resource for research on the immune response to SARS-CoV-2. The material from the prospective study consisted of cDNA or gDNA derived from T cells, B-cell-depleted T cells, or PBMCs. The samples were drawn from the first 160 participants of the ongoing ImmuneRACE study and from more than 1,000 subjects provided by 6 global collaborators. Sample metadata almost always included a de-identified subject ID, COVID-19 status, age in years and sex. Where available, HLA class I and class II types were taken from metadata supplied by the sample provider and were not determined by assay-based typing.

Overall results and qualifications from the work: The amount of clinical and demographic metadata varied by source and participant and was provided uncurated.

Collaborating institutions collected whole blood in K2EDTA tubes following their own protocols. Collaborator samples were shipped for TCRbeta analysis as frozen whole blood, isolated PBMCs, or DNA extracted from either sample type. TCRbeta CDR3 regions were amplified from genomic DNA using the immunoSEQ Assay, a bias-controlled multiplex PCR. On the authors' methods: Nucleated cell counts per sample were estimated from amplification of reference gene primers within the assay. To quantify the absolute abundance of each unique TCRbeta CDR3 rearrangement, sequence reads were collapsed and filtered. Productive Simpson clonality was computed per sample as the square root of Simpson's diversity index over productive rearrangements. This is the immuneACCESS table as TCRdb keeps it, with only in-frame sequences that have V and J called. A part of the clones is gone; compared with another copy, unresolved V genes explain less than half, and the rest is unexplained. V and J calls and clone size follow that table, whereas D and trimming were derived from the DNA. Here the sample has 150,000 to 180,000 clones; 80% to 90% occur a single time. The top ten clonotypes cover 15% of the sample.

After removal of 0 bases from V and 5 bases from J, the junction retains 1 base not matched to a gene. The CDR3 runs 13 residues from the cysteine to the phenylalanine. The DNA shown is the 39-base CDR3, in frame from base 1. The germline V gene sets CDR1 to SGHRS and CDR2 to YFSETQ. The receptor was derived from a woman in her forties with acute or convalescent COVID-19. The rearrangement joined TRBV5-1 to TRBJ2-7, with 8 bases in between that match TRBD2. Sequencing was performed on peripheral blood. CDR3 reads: CASSLAGGHEQYF. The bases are TGCGCCAGCAGCTTGGCGGGAGGGCACGAGCAGTACTTC.